Listed here are 30 T cell receptor beta chains from one sample, sequenced in a study of long-term antiretroviral therapy in people with HIV. Runs used v3.0 of the immunoSEQ assay and were done at survey level. Profiled with immunoSEQ multiplex PCR; TCRdb holds only in-frame clones, not every one. This sample has some 40,000 clones, with about 94% found just once. The specimen was unsorted PBMCs, collected approximately 9.5 years after starting antiretroviral therapy. The receptors here all came from a man aged 25-45 years with HIV.

The chain has TRBV28 and TRBJ2-2, with D possibly being TRBD2 (5 bases). The CDR3 runs to 15 residues. Germline assignment: CDR1 MDHEN and CDR2 SYDVKM. V was trimmed by 6 bases and J by 0 bases, leaving 11 bases between them. The CDR3 protein is CASSRGDSNTGELFF. The CDR3 coding sequence is TGTGCCAGCAGCCGGGGAGACTCGAACACCGGGGAGCTGTTTTTT.

V and J are TRBV5-1 and TRBJ2-3; no firm D call. CDR3 size: 15 residues. Between the trimmed V and J ends, which lost 0 bases and 1 base, there was a span of 9 bases. CDR1 is SGHRS, CDR2 YFSETQ, per germline. The CDR3: CASSLDPGGTDTQYF. For the CDR3, the DNA is TGCGCCAGCAGCTTGGATCCTGGGGGCACAGATACGCAGTATTTT. The entire variable domain, with the rest obtained from reference TRBV5-1 and TRBJ2-3, is as follows: KAGVTQTPRYLIKTRGQQVTLSCSPISGHRSVSWYQQTPGQGLQFLFEYFSETQRNKGNFPGRFSGRQFSNSRSEMNVSTLELGDSALYLCASSLDPGGTDTQYFGPGTRLTVL.

The V gene is TRBV29-1, the J gene TRBJ1-1; D possibly corresponds to TRBD1 (6 bases). This CDR3 contains 14 residues. Trimming left V 6 bases short and J 3 bases short, with 17 bases between. CDR1 SQVTM and CDR2 ANQGSEA come from the germline V gene. The CDR3 DNA is TGCAGCGTCGCCGGGCAGGGGTTGTACACTGAAGCTTTCTTT. Translating gives CSVAGQGLYTEAFF.

The V gene is TRBV7-3, the J gene TRBJ2-7, with D maybe TRBD2 (5 bases). V lost 7 bases and J lost 4, with 17 bases in between. Looked up from germline, CDR1 is SGHTA and CDR2 is FQGTGA. The CDR3 extends over 14 amino acids. The CDR3, as DNA: TGTGCCAGCACCCCGGGGTACCCCTTGTACGAGCAGTACTTC. Its translation is CASTPGYPLYEQYF.

The rearrangement links TRBV2 to TRBJ2-1; 10 bases agree with TRBD2. The CDR3 totals 15 residues. J gave up 6 bases and V 6 bases, and 8 bases lay outside the gene matches. Germline CDR1 SNHLY, CDR2 FYNNEI. The CDR3 nucleotides read TGTGCCAGCAGCCGAGCGGGGGGGCCCGCCAATGAGCAGTTCTTC. It translates to CASSRAGGPANEQFF.

The rearrangement joins TRBV19 to TRBJ2-1, with D unresolved. CDR1 is LNHDA, CDR2 SQIVND, per germline (reference sequence). V was clipped by 6 bases and J by 2 bases, with 11 bases between them. CDR3 size: 14 residues. The DNA for the CDR3 is TGTGCCAGTAGGAAGGGCCCGACCTACAATGAGCAGTTCTTC. Protein sequence: CASRKGPTYNEQFF.

The V gene is TRBV4-2, the J gene TRBJ1-2; 7 nucleotides agree with TRBD1. V shed 1 base, J shed 1 base, and the junction held 9 bases outside the gene matches. Germline assignment: CDR1 LGHNA and CDR2 YNFKEQ. This CDR3 region has 17 residues. CDR3 sequence: CASSQGSATGINYGYTF. The DNA for the CDR3 is TGTGCCAGCAGCCAAGGATCGGCGACAGGGATTAACTATGGCTACACCTTC.

This chain links TRBV4-2 with TRBJ2-6, with 7 bases matching TRBD1. This CDR3 comprises 18 residues. Germline trimming cut 6 bases from V and 0 bases from J; bases unmatched to any gene: 11. Germline V gene data show CDR1 as LGHNA and CDR2 as YNFKEQ. The CDR3 bases are TGTGCCAGCAGTCGGAATGGACAGGCCGACTCTGGGGCCAACGTCCTGACTTTC. Its translation is CASSRNGQADSGANVLTF.

The CDR3 reads CAWSRGSLGNEQFF. CDR3 bases: TGTGCCTGGAGCCGCGGGAGTCTTGGGAATGAGCAGTTCTTC. The rearrangement joins TRBV30 to TRBJ2-1, with TRBD2 identical over 7 bases. After removal of 3 bases from V and 7 bases from J, the junction contained 9 bases not matched to a gene. This CDR3 has 14 amino acids. CDR1 GTSNPN and CDR2 SVGIG come from the germline V gene (reference sequence).

The chain employs TRBV5-4 and TRBJ2-3; TRBD2 is a possible D gene (6 bases). The CDR3 consists of 16 residues. The V gene lost 2 bases and the J gene lost 3 bases, with 16 bases spanning the gap. Germline CDR1 is SGHNT and CDR2 is YYREEE (reference sequence). This CDR3 is CASSLGGATRTDTQYF. The CDR3 nucleotides read TGTGCCAGCAGCTTAGGAGGGGCCACGAGGACAGATACGCAGTATTTT.

The CDR3 protein is CASSLEGSISSYEQYF. As DNA, the CDR3 is TGCGCCAGCAGCTTGGAGGGATCCATAAGCTCCTACGAGCAGTACTTC. V usage is TRBV5-1 and J usage is TRBJ2-7; D remains unclear. The CDR3 length is 16 residues. Looked up from germline, CDR1 is SGHRS and CDR2 is YFSETQ. Trimming pared 0 bases from V and 0 bases from J, leaving 13 bases between.

This sequence joins TRBV19 and TRBJ1-6, with a weak D call TRBD1 (5 bases). Trimming pared 6 bases from V and 0 bases from J, leaving 12 bases between. The CDR3 sequence is 16 residues long. Germline V gene data show CDR1 as LNHDA and CDR2 as SQIVND (reference sequence). The CDR3 sequence: CASRRDQSSYNSPLHF. The DNA of the CDR3 is TGTGCCAGTAGGAGGGACCAAAGCTCCTATAATTCACCCCTCCACTTT.

The chain carries TRBV28 and TRBJ1-1; D is uncertain. Germline V CDR1 and CDR2: MDHEN, SYDVKM. The length of the CDR3 is 12 residues. Trimming removed 2 bases at V and 3 bases at J, with 4 bases between. This CDR3 is CASSLPHTEAFF. CDR3 DNA sequence: TGTGCCAGCAGTTTACCTCACACTGAAGCTTTCTTT.

The chain combines TRBV11-2 with TRBJ2-1, with no clear D. This CDR3 comprises 15 residues. Deletions cut 5 bases from V and 4 bases from J, with 15 bases between. Germline V CDR1 and CDR2: SGHAT, FQNNGV. The DNA for the CDR3 is TGTGCCAGCAGCCATATTTCGCGTAGGTACAATGAGCAGTTCTTC. It is translated as CASSHISRRYNEQFF. Variable domain in full (rest from reference TRBV11-2 and TRBJ2-1): EAGVAQSPRYKIIEKRQSVAFWCNPISGHATLYWYQQILGQGPKLLIQFQNNGVVDDSQLPKDRFSAERLKGVDSTLKIQPAKLEDSAVYLCASSHISRRYNEQFFGPGTRLTVL.

The CDR3 nucleotides read TGTGCCAGCCGTGCCCCTATGGGGCCTCTCAATGAGCAGTTCTTC. Translation: CASRAPMGPLNEQFF. The rearrangement joins TRBV6-1 to TRBJ2-1; weak D call: TRBD1 (5 bases). The germline gives CDR1 MNHNS, CDR2 SASEGT. The CDR3 is 15 residues long. V was cut by 8 bases and J by 6 bases, with 20 bases left in between.

For the CDR3, the DNA is TGTGCCAGCAGCGTAGACTATGGCGGGGGATTCTACAATGAGCAGTTCTTC. It is translated as CASSVDYGGGFYNEQFF. V and J are TRBV9 and TRBJ2-1, with 7 bases fitting TRBD2. CDR3 length: 17 residues. Trimming at V came to 0 bases and at J to 3 bases, leaving 9 bases not matched to a gene. Germline assignment: CDR1 SGDLS and CDR2 YYNGEE. The full variable domain, rest sourced from reference TRBV9 and TRBJ2-1, is DSGVTQTPKHLITATGQRVTLRCSPRSGDLSVYWYQQSLDQGLQFLIQYYNGEERAKGNILERFSAQQFPDLHSELNLSSLELGDSALYFCASSVDYGGGFYNEQFFGPGTRLTVL.

The chain is built from TRBV5-8 and TRBJ1-3; D is unresolved. Germline V gene data show CDR1 as SGHTS and CDR2 as YDEGEE. The CDR3 runs 14 residues. V shed 4 bases and J shed 0 bases, with 8 bases lying between them. DNA of the CDR3: TGTGCCAGCAGCGTTGACATCTCTGGAAACACCATATATTTT. It yields the protein CASSVDISGNTIYF.

This clone was recorded once. The CDR3 loop reads CASTPRGAGEQYV. As DNA, the CDR3 is TGTGCCAGCACCCCTAGGGGGGCAGGGGAGCAGTACGTC. The chain employs TRBV16 and TRBJ2-7, with D possibly being TRBD1 or TRBD2 (6 bases each). Germline lookup yields CDR1 KGHSY and CDR2 FQNENV. There are 13 residues in the CDR3. V was clipped by 7 bases and J by 7 bases, with 17 bases between them.

The chain couples TRBV7-9 to TRBJ2-7; no reliable D call. The length of the CDR3 is 13 residues. Germline-derived CDR1 and CDR2 are SEHNR and FQNEAQ (reference sequence). Trimming pared 4 bases from V and 6 bases from J, leaving 13 bases between. The CDR3 nucleotides read TGTGCCAGCAGCTACACGACTGCGTCCGAGCAGTACGTC. This codes for CASSYTTASEQYV.

V gene TRBV19 combines with J gene TRBJ1-1; the D is unclear. Germline V gives CDR1 LNHDA, CDR2 SQIVND (reference sequence). V lost 7 bases and J 4 bases, leaving 19 bases between the germline ends. CDR3 size: 15 residues. In DNA, the CDR3 is TGTGCCAGTACATCCCAGCTATATCGGGGCACTGAAGCTTTCTTT. Protein product: CASTSQLYRGTEAFF.

This clone was found once. J is TRBJ2-7 and V is TRBV5-6, with 7 positions matching TRBD1. V lost 0 bases to trimming and J lost 2 bases; unmatched junction nucleotides: 2. The CDR3 length is 14 residues. Germline V gene lookup returns CDR1 SGHDT and CDR2 YYEEEE. The CDR3 region is CASSLVQGTYEQYF. The CDR3 DNA reads as TGTGCCAGCAGCTTGGTACAGGGGACCTACGAGCAGTACTTC.

The table lists this clone with a few counts. This rearrangement joins TRBV5-1 to TRBJ2-2; 7 nucleotides match TRBD2. The junction had 5 bases not matched to a gene; V was cut back by 1 base and J by 2 bases. The CDR3 is 16 residues long. Germline CDR1 SGHRS, CDR2 YFSETQ. The CDR3 loop reads CASSLIERGNTGELFF. For the CDR3, the DNA is TGCGCCAGCAGCTTGATCGAGCGGGGCAACACCGGGGAGCTGTTTTTT. The full variable domain, completed using reference TRBV5-1 and TRBJ2-2, is KAGVTQTPRYLIKTRGQQVTLSCSPISGHRSVSWYQQTPGQGLQFLFEYFSETQRNKGNFPGRFSGRQFSNSRSEMNVSTLELGDSALYLCASSLIERGNTGELFFGEGSRLTVL.

The V gene is TRBV7-9, the J gene TRBJ1-4, with 7 positions matching TRBD1. The CDR3 covers 15 residues. V gave up 4 bases and J gave up 6 bases; unmatched junction bases: 8. Germline V CDR1 and CDR2: SEHNR, FQNEAQ (reference sequence). In DNA, the CDR3 is TGTGCCAGCAGCTCTCCTGGGACAGCCCATGAAAAACTGTTTTTT. Its translation: CASSSPGTAHEKLFF.

This rearrangement joins TRBV4-2 to TRBJ2-1; 7 nucleotides agree with TRBD2. The germline CDR1 and CDR2 sequences are LGHNA and YNFKEQ. The CDR3 spans 15 residues. V was clipped by 1 base and J by 5 bases; unmatched bases: 5. The CDR3 sequence is CASSQGLAVDNEQFF. The DNA of the CDR3 is TGTGCCAGCAGCCAAGGCCTAGCGGTCGACAATGAGCAGTTCTTC.

V and J are TRBV2 and TRBJ1-1, with 8 bases fitting TRBD1. V lost 6 bases, J lost 6 bases, and 9 bases stayed unmatched. Germline-derived CDR1 and CDR2 are SNHLY and FYNNEI. CDR3 size: 14 residues. CDR3 region: CASSLRTGIAEAFF. The CDR3 DNA reads as TGTGCCAGCAGCTTGAGGACAGGGATCGCTGAAGCTTTCTTT.

J is TRBJ1-1 and V is TRBV7-9, with D hard to call. V gave up 5 bases and J gave up 3 bases, with 4 bases separating them. Per germline, CDR1 SEHNR and CDR2 FQNEAQ (reference sequence). CDR3 length: 11 amino acids. The CDR3 nucleotides are TGTGCCAGCAGCCTGTACACTGAAGCTTTCTTT. This encodes CASSLYTEAFF.

The chain employs TRBV2 and TRBJ2-1; D remains unclear. Germline V gene data show CDR1 as SNHLY and CDR2 as FYNNEI. CDR3 length: 15 residues. The V end lost 2 bases, the J end lost 0 bases, and 8 bases lay between the germline ends. Here the CDR3 DNA reads TGTGCCAGCAGTGAACGGGTGAGCTCCTACAATGAGCAGTTCTTC. It yields the protein CASSERVSSYNEQFF. The variable domain in full, with the rest retrieved from reference TRBV2 and TRBJ2-1, is EPEVTQTPSHQVTQMGQEVILRCVPISNHLYFYWYRQILGQKVEFLVSFYNNEISEKSEIFDDQFSVERPDGSNFTLKIRSTKLEDSAMYFCASSERVSSYNEQFFGPGTRLTVL.

This clone has a handful of counts. The rearrangement uses TRBV6-1 and TRBJ1-4; tentative D call: TRBD1 (5 bases). Trimming left V 0 bases short and J 8 bases short, with 19 bases between. The germline CDR1 and CDR2 sequences are MNHNS and SASEGT. CDR3 length: 17 amino acids. CDR3 sequence reads: CASSEALFSGVGEKLFF. The CDR3 DNA follows: TGTGCCAGCAGTGAAGCGCTTTTCTCGGGGGTTGGGGAAAAACTGTTTTTT.

The chain uses TRBV5-1 and TRBJ1-1, with unresolved D. V shed 3 bases and J shed 2 bases, with 11 bases lying between them. The germline V gene has CDR1 SGHRS and CDR2 YFSETQ. This CDR3 has 14 amino acids. This CDR3 is CASSYHTSNTEAFF. The CDR3, as DNA: TGCGCCAGCAGCTACCACACAAGCAACACTGAAGCTTTCTTT.

The chain joins TRBV6-1 to TRBJ1-1; D possibly corresponds to TRBD1 (5 bases). The CDR3 runs to 11 residues. Germline assignment: CDR1 MNHNS and CDR2 SASEGT. With 10 bases removed from V and 7 bases from J, the gap between germline ends came to 13 bases. In nucleotides, the CDR3 is TGTGCCACCCAAACAGGTCTTGAAGCTTTCTTT. Translated, it gives CATQTGLEAFF.